This T cell receptor beta chain was found in a study of blood T cell repertoires in COVID-19. Profiled with immunoSEQ multiplex PCR; TCRdb holds only in-frame clones, not every one. The sample lists approximately 300,000 clones, approximately 81% occurring once. Participants spanned ages about 18 to 90 years and resided in 20 to 30 US areas. The germline V gene has CDR1 SQVTM and CDR2 ANQGSEA. The germline V and J ends were trimmed by 3 bases and 0 bases, with 11 bases remaining between them. The CDR3 consists of 14 residues. Sequences were obtained from PBMCs or T cells enriched from blood (not recorded which). The receptor's source is a woman in her thirties who had been exposed to COVID-19. V gene TRBV29-1 combines with J gene TRBJ1-2; D perhaps matches TRBD1 (6 bases). The CDR3 DNA follows: TGCAGCGTTGATGGACAGATTTCTAACTATGGCTACACCTTC. It encodes CSVDGQISNYGYTF.